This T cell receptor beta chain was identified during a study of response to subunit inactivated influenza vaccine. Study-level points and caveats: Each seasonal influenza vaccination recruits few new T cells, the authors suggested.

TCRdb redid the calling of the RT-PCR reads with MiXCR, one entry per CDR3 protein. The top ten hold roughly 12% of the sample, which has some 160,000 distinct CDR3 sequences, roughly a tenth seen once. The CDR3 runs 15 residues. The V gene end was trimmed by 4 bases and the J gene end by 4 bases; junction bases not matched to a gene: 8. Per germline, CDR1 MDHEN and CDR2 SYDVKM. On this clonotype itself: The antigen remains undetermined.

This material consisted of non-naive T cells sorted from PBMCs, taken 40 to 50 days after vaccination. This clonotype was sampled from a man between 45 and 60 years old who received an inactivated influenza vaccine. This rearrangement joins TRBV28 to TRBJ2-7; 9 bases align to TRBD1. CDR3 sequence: CASSSPDRGWYEQYF. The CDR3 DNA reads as TGTGCCAGCAGTTCCCCGGACAGGGGTTGGTACGAGCAGTACTTC.